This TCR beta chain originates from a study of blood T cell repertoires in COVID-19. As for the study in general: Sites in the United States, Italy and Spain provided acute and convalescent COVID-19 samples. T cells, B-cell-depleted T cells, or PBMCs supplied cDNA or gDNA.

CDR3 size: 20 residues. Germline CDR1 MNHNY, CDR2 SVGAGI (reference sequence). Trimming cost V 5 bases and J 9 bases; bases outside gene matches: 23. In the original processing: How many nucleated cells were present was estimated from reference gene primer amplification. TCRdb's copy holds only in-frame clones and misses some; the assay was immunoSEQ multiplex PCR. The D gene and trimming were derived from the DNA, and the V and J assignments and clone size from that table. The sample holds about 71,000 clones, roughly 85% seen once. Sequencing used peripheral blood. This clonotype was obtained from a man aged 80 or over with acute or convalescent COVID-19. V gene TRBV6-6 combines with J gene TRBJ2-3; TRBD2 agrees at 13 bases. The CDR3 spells CASSPRRPGLAGFERRTQYF. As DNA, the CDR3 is TGTGCCAGCAGTCCACGACGACCGGGACTAGCGGGATTCGAAAGACGGACGCAGTATTTT.